This entry lists 18 T cell receptor beta chains sequenced from one sample in a study of Ad26.COV2.S vaccination and SARS-CoV-2 variants. Measured with immunoSEQ multiplex PCR; TCRdb has only the in-frame clones, and not every one. The table lists approximately 240,000 clones, around 87% of them singletons. Treatment given: approximately 18 received Ad26.COV2.S at low or high dose, single or two shots; about 5 received placebo; per-sample allocation not given. The samples were gathered on day 63 after the first injection of vaccine or placebo. Sequenced here: peripheral blood, sampled in a trial of Ad26.COV2.S vaccine versus placebo. All receptors come from a person between 18 and 65 years old who received the Ad26.COV2.S COVID-19 vaccine or a placebo.

The gene calls are TRBV9 and TRBJ2-3, with D possibly TRBD2 on 5 matching bases. CDR1 is SGDLS and CDR2 is YYNGEE in the germline V gene. The CDR3 totals 15 residues. Between the trimmed V and J ends, which lost 0 bases and 2 bases, there was a span of 10 bases. CDR3 bases: TGTGCCAGCAGCGTAGGGCCGGGAATCACAGATACGCAGTATTTT. Translating gives CASSVGPGITDTQYF.

The chain is built from TRBV7-2 and TRBJ2-7; D is undetermined. From germline, CDR1 is SGHTA and CDR2 FQGNSA. The V end lost 4 bases, the J end lost 0 bases, and 16 bases lay between the germline ends. The CDR3 length is 16 residues. The chain's CDR3 is CASSWSVALSSYEQYF. The CDR3, as DNA: TGTGCCAGCAGCTGGTCTGTCGCTCTGAGCTCCTACGAGCAGTACTTC.

The J gene is TRBJ2-2, the V gene TRBV24-1; the D gene is possibly TRBD2 (7 bases). The V and J ends lost 5 bases and 2 bases respectively, with 11 bases between them. CDR3 size: 15 residues. CDR1 is KGHDR and CDR2 is SFDVKD in the germline V gene. The CDR3 DNA sequence: TGTGCCACCAGTGTTGCGGGGGCTAACACCGGGGAGCTGTTTTTT. As protein: CATSVAGANTGELFF.

CDR3 coding DNA: TGTGCCAGCAGCGGAGGACTTGACCCGGTGTTCTTC. Its protein is CASSGGLDPVFF. This chain uses TRBV11-3 with TRBJ2-1, with D maybe TRBD2 (5 bases). Trimming left V 5 bases short and J 15 bases short, with 17 bases between. The CDR3 is 12 amino acids. Germline CDR1 and CDR2: SGHNT and YENEEA. Full variable domain (missing parts from reference TRBV11-3 and TRBJ2-1): EAGVVQSPRYKIIEKKQPVAFWCNPISGHNTLYWYLQNLGQGPELLIRYENEEAVDDSQLPKDRFSAERLKGVDSTLKIQPAELGDSAVYLCASSGGLDPVFFGPGTRLTVL.

This chain links TRBV7-8 with TRBJ2-2, with 8 nucleotides matching TRBD2. Germline assignment: CDR1 SGHVS and CDR2 FQNEAQ. This CDR3 contains 17 residues. Trimming took 2 bases from V and 2 from J; bases not matched to a gene: 7. The CDR3 spells CASSLSVAGLNTGELFF. Here the CDR3 DNA reads TGTGCCAGCAGCTTAAGCGTAGCGGGACTAAACACCGGGGAGCTGTTTTTT.

This chain uses TRBV6-5 with TRBJ1-2; 8 bases are shared with TRBD1. Trimming took 6 bases from V and 7 from J; bases not matched to a gene: 7. The CDR3 runs to 13 residues. The germline gives CDR1 MNHEY, CDR2 SVGAGI. Here the CDR3 reads CASRATGGGGYTF. CDR3 nucleotide sequence: TGTGCCAGCAGAGCAACAGGGGGGGGTGGCTACACCTTC.

This chain links TRBV5-6 with TRBJ1-5, with D possibly matching TRBD1 (6 bases). The CDR3 is 14 amino acids. CDR1 and CDR2 (germline): SGHDT, YYEEEE. Between the trimmed V and J ends, which lost 0 bases and 5 bases, there was a span of 9 bases. The DNA of the CDR3 is TGTGCCAGCAGCTTGGTAAGGGGGGATCAGCCCCAGCATTTT. Protein sequence: CASSLVRGDQPQHF.

The CDR3, as DNA: TGTGCCAGCAGCGTAACTTTATCGGGGACCGGGGAGCTGTTTTTT. It is translated as CASSVTLSGTGELFF. The rearrangement uses TRBV9 and TRBJ2-2; maybe TRBD2 (5 bases). Trimming cost V 1 base and J 5 bases, with 12 bases left between them. Germline V gene sequence: CDR1 SGDLS, CDR2 YYNGEE. The CDR3 has 15 residues. The full variable domain, with the rest looked up from reference TRBV9 and TRBJ2-2, is DSGVTQTPKHLITATGQRVTLRCSPRSGDLSVYWYQQSLDQGLQFLIQYYNGEERAKGNILERFSAQQFPDLHSELNLSSLELGDSALYFCASSVTLSGTGELFFGEGSRLTVL.

In this sample, this clone turned up once. This chain links TRBV19 with TRBJ2-7; a possible D gene is TRBD2 (5 bases). From germline, CDR1 is LNHDA and CDR2 SQIVND (reference sequence). The CDR3 sequence is 14 residues long. V lost 5 bases, J lost 6 bases, and 17 bases lay in between. The CDR3 bases are TGTGCCAGTAGTTCCGGGATGGGTCTGGCCGAGCAGTACTTC. This encodes CASSSGMGLAEQYF.

This clone was picked up a small number of times. This chain connects TRBV28 to TRBJ1-1; the D gene is possibly TRBD1 (5 bases). This CDR3 is built from 14 residues. The germline V gene encodes CDR1 MDHEN and CDR2 SYDVKM. V lost 1 base and J 4 bases, leaving 10 bases between the germline ends. This chain's CDR3 is CASSLSGLSTEAFF. DNA of the CDR3: TGTGCCAGCAGTTTATCGGGGCTGAGCACTGAAGCTTTCTTT.

The J gene is TRBJ2-5, the V gene TRBV5-4; a possible D gene is TRBD2 (6 bases). The germline CDR1 and CDR2 sequences are SGHNT and YYREEE (reference sequence). The ends were cut back, 3 bases at V and 1 base at J, with 10 bases in the middle. The CDR3 totals 14 residues. CDR3 in DNA: TGTGCCAGCAGCTCCGGGGACTTCCAAGAGACCCAGTACTTC. Its protein is CASSSGDFQETQYF.

The table lists this clone with a few counts. This chain links TRBV10-3 with TRBJ1-1, with D perhaps TRBD1 (6 bases). From germline, CDR1 is ENHRY and CDR2 SYGVKD. The CDR3 has 13 residues. Between the trimmed V and J ends, which lost 10 bases and 5 bases, there was a span of 17 bases. This CDR3 is CATVPGGKTEAFF. In nucleotides, the CDR3 is TGTGCCACCGTTCCCGGGGGCAAGACTGAAGCTTTCTTT.

The chain has TRBV29-1 and TRBJ1-1; D unclear. The CDR3 has 12 residues. CDR1 is SQVTM and CDR2 is ANQGSEA in the germline V gene. V was clipped by 5 bases and J by 1 base, with 8 bases between them. CDR3 in amino acids: CSVLPENTEAFF. DNA of the CDR3: TGCAGCGTTCTTCCAGAGAACACTGAAGCTTTCTTT.

This CDR3 is CASSYGTVYEQYF. CDR3 coding DNA: TGTGCCAGCAGTTACGGGACTGTCTACGAGCAGTACTTC. This chain connects TRBV6-2 or TRBV6-3 to TRBJ2-7, with D possibly matching TRBD2 (6 bases). Looked up from germline, CDR1 is MNHEY and CDR2 is SVGEGT. Trimming left V 2 bases short and J 3 bases short, with 8 bases between. The CDR3 consists of 13 residues.

This clone has only one observation. This sequence joins TRBV18 and TRBJ1-6; D remains ambiguous. This CDR3 region has 13 residues. Trimming took 6 bases from V and 9 from J, leaving 12 bases between them. Germline CDR1 and CDR2: KGHSH and LQKENI. The CDR3 DNA reads TGTGCCAGCTCCCTTGGGCTCGGTTCACCCCTCCACTTT. As protein: CASSLGLGSPLHF.

The chain joins TRBV28 to TRBJ2-4; D perhaps matches TRBD2 (5 bases). The V gene's germline CDR1 is MDHEN and CDR2 SYDVKM. Trimming took 8 bases from V and 6 from J, leaving 14 bases between them. The CDR3 has 13 residues. The CDR3: CASGLGSLNIQYF. Here the CDR3 DNA reads TGTGCCAGCGGACTTGGGTCCTTAAACATTCAGTACTTC.

The chain uses TRBV19 and TRBJ2-7; possibly TRBD1 or TRBD2 for D (5 bases each). In germline, CDR1 is LNHDA, CDR2 SQIVND (reference sequence). The ends were cut back, 7 bases at V and 5 bases at J, with 21 bases in the middle. This CDR3 contains 15 residues. The CDR3 spells CASKIRDGPTDEQYF. The CDR3 bases are TGTGCCAGTAAGATTAGGGACGGCCCTACCGACGAGCAGTACTTC.

The chain links TRBV5-5 to TRBJ1-5; D uncertain. The germline gives CDR1 SGHKS, CDR2 YYEKEE (reference sequence). The CDR3 covers 14 residues. V was trimmed by 0 bases and J by 3 bases, leaving 7 bases between them. The CDR3 region is CASSLDLVNQPQHF. The CDR3, as DNA: TGTGCCAGCAGCTTGGACCTCGTCAATCAGCCCCAGCATTTT.